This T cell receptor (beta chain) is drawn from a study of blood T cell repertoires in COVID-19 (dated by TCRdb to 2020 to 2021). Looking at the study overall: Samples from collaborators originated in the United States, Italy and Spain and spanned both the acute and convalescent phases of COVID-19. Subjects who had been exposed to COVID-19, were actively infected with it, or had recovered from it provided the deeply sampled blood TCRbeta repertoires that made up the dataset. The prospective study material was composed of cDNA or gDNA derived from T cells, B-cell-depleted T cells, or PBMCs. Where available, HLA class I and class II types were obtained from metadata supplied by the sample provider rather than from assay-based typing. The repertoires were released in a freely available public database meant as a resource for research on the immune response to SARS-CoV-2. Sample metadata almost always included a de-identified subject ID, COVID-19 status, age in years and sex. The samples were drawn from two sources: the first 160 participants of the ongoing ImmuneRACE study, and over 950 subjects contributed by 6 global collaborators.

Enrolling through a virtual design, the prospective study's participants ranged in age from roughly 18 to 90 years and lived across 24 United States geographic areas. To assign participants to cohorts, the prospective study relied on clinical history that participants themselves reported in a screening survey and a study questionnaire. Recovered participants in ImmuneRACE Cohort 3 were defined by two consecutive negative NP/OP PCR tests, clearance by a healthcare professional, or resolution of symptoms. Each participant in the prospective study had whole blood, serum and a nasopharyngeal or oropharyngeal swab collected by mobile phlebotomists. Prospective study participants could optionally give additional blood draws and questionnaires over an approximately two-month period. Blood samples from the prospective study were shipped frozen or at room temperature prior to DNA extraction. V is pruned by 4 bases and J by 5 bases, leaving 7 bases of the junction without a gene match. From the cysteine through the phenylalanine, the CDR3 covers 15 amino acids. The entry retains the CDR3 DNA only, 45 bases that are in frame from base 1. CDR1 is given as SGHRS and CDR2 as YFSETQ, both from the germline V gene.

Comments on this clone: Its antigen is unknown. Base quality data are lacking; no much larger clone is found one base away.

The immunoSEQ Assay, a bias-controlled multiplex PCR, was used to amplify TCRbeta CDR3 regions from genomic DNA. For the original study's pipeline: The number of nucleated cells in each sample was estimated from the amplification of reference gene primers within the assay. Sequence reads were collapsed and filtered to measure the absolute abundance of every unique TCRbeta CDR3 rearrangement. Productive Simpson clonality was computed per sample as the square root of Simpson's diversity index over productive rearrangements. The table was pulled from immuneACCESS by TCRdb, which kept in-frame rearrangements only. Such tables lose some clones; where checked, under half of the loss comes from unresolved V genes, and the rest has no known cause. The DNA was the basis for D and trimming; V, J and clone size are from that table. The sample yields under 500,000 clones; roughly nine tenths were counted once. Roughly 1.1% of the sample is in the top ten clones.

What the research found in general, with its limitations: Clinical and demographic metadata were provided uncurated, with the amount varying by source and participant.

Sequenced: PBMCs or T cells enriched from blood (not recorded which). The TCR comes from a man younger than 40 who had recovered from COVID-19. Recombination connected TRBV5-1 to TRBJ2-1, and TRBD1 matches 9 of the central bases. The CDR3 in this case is CASSTGTGLHNEQFF. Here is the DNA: TGCGCCAGCAGCACCGGGACAGGGTTACACAATGAGCAGTTCTTC.